The 32 T cell receptor beta chains reported below all come from one sample, sequenced in a study of OX40 agonist ivuxolimab in advanced cancers. Measured with immunoSEQ multiplex PCR; TCRdb has only the in-frame clones, and not every one. The repertoire holds over 30,000 clones, around 80% seen once, with 1.9% in the top ten. The source was CD4+ or CD8+ T cells sorted from blood, collected in a trial of the OX40 agonist ivuxolimab. The receptors were sampled from an adult with an advanced solid tumor such as melanoma, head and neck, liver or kidney cancer.

The chain carries TRBV20-1 and TRBJ1-2, with D hard to call. In germline, CDR1 is DFQATT, CDR2 SNEGSKA (reference sequence). The CDR3 loop spans 11 amino acids. Between the trimmed V and J ends, which lost 3 bases and 6 bases, there was a span of 8 bases. CDR3 sequence: CSASKMDGYTF. DNA for the CDR3: TGCAGTGCTAGCAAGATGGATGGCTACACCTTC.

This clone turned up a few times. CDR3 DNA sequence: TGTGCCAGCAGTTCCAGGGGTAACTATGGCTACACCTTC. The encoded protein is CASSSRGNYGYTF. This chain links TRBV28 with TRBJ1-2, with D tentatively TRBD1 (6 bases). Germline CDR1 and CDR2: MDHEN and SYDVKM. This CDR3 has 13 residues. Between the trimmed V and J ends, which lost 4 bases and 1 base, there was a span of 7 bases.

In this sample, this clone turned up a few times. The chain joins TRBV25-1 to TRBJ2-7, with TRBD1 matching 8 bases. In germline, CDR1 is MGHDK, CDR2 SYGVNS. The CDR3 contains 13 residues. V lost 8 bases and J lost 2; bases outside the gene matches: 5. This CDR3 reads CASGTGPPYEQYF. CDR3 nucleotides: TGTGCCAGCGGGACAGGCCCACCCTACGAGCAGTACTTC.

The rearrangement uses TRBV9 and TRBJ2-2, with D uncertain. V gave up 0 bases and J gave up 4 bases, with 10 bases separating them. Germline assignment: CDR1 SGDLS and CDR2 YYNGEE. The CDR3 totals 15 residues. CDR3 bases: TGTGCCAGCAGCGTAGAACGAGCTGGCACCGGGGAGCTGTTTTTT. Amino acids: CASSVERAGTGELFF.

V and J are TRBV11-3 and TRBJ2-1; D unresolved. CDR1 is SGHNT and CDR2 is YENEEA in the germline V gene. The CDR3 covers 13 residues. Trimming cost V 5 bases and J 10 bases, with 15 bases left between them. CDR3 residues: CASSGYHPGEQFF. CDR3 nucleotides: TGTGCCAGCAGCGGATACCACCCCGGGGAGCAGTTCTTC.

The chain combines TRBV7-3 with TRBJ1-1; 9 positions agree with TRBD1. V shed 2 bases and J 8 bases; nucleotides not matched to a gene: 9. The CDR3 spans 15 residues. Germline assignment: CDR1 SGHTA and CDR2 FQGTGA. The CDR3 sequence: CASSLGNTGGGEAFF. DNA for the CDR3: TGTGCCAGCAGCTTAGGGAACACAGGGGGCGGGGAAGCTTTCTTT.

The chain has TRBV2 and TRBJ1-5, with D possibly matching TRBD1 (5 bases). Trimming took 2 bases from V and 5 from J, leaving 10 bases between them. Germline V gene lookup returns CDR1 SNHLY and CDR2 FYNNEI. The CDR3 has 14 residues. The DNA of the CDR3 is TGTGCCAGCAGTGAACAGGGCAATTATCAGCCCCAGCATTTT. It yields the protein CASSEQGNYQPQHF.

J is TRBJ1-1 and V is TRBV5-1, with D possibly TRBD1 on 5 matching bases. CDR3 length: 13 amino acids. Germline V gene lookup returns CDR1 SGHRS and CDR2 YFSETQ. The V end was cut by 1 base, the J end by 3 bases, with 7 bases between. The CDR3 nucleotides read TGCGCCAGCAGCTTGTTACAGGACACTGAAGCTTTCTTT. This codes for CASSLLQDTEAFF.

The chain couples TRBV30 to TRBJ2-2; D not certain. The V gene lost 0 bases and the J gene lost 3 bases, with 11 bases spanning the gap. Germline V CDR1 and CDR2: GTSNPN, SVGIG (reference sequence). This CDR3 is 15 amino acids long. CDR3 nucleotide sequence: TGTGCCTGGAGTGTACGAGGTGCCGACACCGGGGAGCTGTTTTTT. Translating gives CAWSVRGADTGELFF.

This chain joins TRBV11-2 and TRBJ2-3, with D unresolved. Looked up from germline, CDR1 is SGHAT and CDR2 is FQNNGV. The CDR3 consists of 14 residues. V was shortened by 2 bases and J by 5 bases, with 11 bases between the two germline ends. The CDR3 nucleotides read TGTGCCAGCAGCTTACTCGACACGAGAGATACGCAGTATTTT. Translated, it gives CASSLLDTRDTQYF.

This chain joins TRBV2 and TRBJ1-2, with D perhaps TRBD1 (5 bases). From germline, CDR1 is SNHLY and CDR2 FYNNEI. V gave up 4 bases and J gave up 4 bases, with 13 bases separating them. The CDR3 totals 14 residues. The CDR3 sequence is CASSASPGTYGYTF. CDR3 bases: TGTGCCAGCAGTGCCTCTCCTGGGACCTATGGCTACACCTTC.

V and J are TRBV19 and TRBJ2-7; TRBD2 agrees at 8 bases. Germline CDR1 and CDR2: LNHDA and SQIVND (reference sequence). V trimming: 10 bases; J trimming: 1 base; junction bases outside the gene matches: 12. There are 15 residues in the CDR3. The DNA for the CDR3 is TGTGCCACTCACACCGGGGGGGGAAATTCCTACGAGCAGTACTTC. Translated: CATHTGGGNSYEQYF.

The rearrangement joins TRBV30 to TRBJ2-1, with 14 bases lining up with TRBD2. Trimming removed 2 bases from V and 10 bases from J; junction bases left unmatched: 7. The length of the CDR3 is 15 residues. In germline, CDR1 is GTSNPN, CDR2 SVGIG (reference sequence). The CDR3 loop is CAWSHKGLAGVEQFF. CDR3 nucleotide sequence: TGTGCCTGGAGTCATAAGGGACTAGCGGGAGTGGAGCAGTTCTTC.

As DNA, the CDR3 is TGTGCCAGCAGACGGGACACCTCCTACGAGCAGTACTTC. The encoded protein is CASRRDTSYEQYF. The chain carries TRBV6-5 and TRBJ2-7; D perhaps matches TRBD1 (6 bases). This CDR3 has 13 residues. Trimming pared 6 bases from V and 0 bases from J, leaving 9 bases between. Per germline, CDR1 MNHEY and CDR2 SVGAGI.

The J gene is TRBJ2-3, the V gene TRBV5-1; D remains unclear. V was pared by 0 bases and J by 2 bases, with 7 bases between. This CDR3 is built from 14 residues. CDR1 and CDR2 from the germline V gene are SGHRS and YFSETQ. The CDR3 region has the DNA TGCGCCAGCAGCTTGGAACAGCTCACAGATACGCAGTATTTT. Its translation is CASSLEQLTDTQYF.

The chain combines TRBV10-2 with TRBJ2-2; a possible D gene is TRBD2 (7 bases). The germline V and J ends were trimmed by 6 bases and 6 bases, with 11 bases remaining between them. The CDR3 contains 13 residues. Germline V lookup: CDR1 WSHSY, CDR2 SAAADI. CDR3 nucleotides: TGCGCCAGCAGAGGGGGGGCCTCCGGGGAGCTGTTTTTT. Translated: CASRGGASGELFF.

The chain carries TRBV7-9 and TRBJ2-5, with 8 bases fitting TRBD1. The CDR3 loop spans 16 amino acids. V lost 5 bases and J lost 1; bases outside the gene matches: 9. Germline V gene sequence: CDR1 SEHNR, CDR2 FQNEAQ (reference sequence). CDR3 amino acids: CASSEAQGASQETQYF. CDR3 DNA sequence: TGTGCCAGCAGCGAGGCTCAGGGGGCTTCCCAAGAGACCCAGTACTTC.

This clone was seen only a few times. CDR3 amino acids: CASSPGASSYEQYF. CDR3 bases: TGTGCCAGCTCACCAGGGGCAAGCTCCTACGAGCAGTACTTC. This chain links TRBV18 with TRBJ2-7, with D tentatively TRBD1 (5 bases). This CDR3 is built from 14 residues. Germline CDR1 reads KGHSH; CDR2 reads LQKENI. Deletions cut 2 bases from V and 0 bases from J, with 8 bases between.

CDR3 DNA: TGTGCCACCAGCAAAGAATGGGCCGTAAACTATGGCTACACCTTC. This translates into CATSKEWAVNYGYTF. The rearrangement joins TRBV15 to TRBJ1-2; D unresolved. The germline CDR1 and CDR2 sequences are LNHNV and YYDKDF (reference sequence). Trimming removed 4 bases at V and 2 bases at J, with 14 bases between. The CDR3 consists of 15 residues.

The chain is built from TRBV28 and TRBJ1-5, with TRBD1 as a possible D gene (6 bases). The CDR3 loop spans 15 amino acids. V lost 7 bases and J 1 base, leaving 14 bases between the germline ends. Per germline, CDR1 MDHEN and CDR2 SYDVKM. CDR3 coding DNA: TGTGCCAGCACCCCCGTCCAGGGGAGCAATCAGCCCCAGCATTTT. Translated: CASTPVQGSNQPQHF.

V gene TRBV6-6 combines with J gene TRBJ2-7, with D possibly TRBD1 on 6 matching bases. The CDR3 has 13 residues. Trimming stripped 6 bases from V and 3 bases from J, with 12 bases between. Germline CDR1 reads MNHNY; CDR2 reads SVGAGI (reference sequence). The CDR3 region has the DNA TGTGCCAGCAGGCCAGTGGACAGCTACGAGCAGTACTTC. It yields the protein CASRPVDSYEQYF.

V is TRBV7-3 and J is TRBJ2-3; D might be TRBD1 (5 bases). Trimming left V 4 bases short and J 4 bases short, with 12 bases between. This CDR3 region has 14 residues. Germline CDR1 and CDR2: SGHTA and FQGTGA. DNA for the CDR3: TGTGCCAGCAGCTCCCAGGGCCCCCCAGATACGCAGTATTTT. Protein sequence: CASSSQGPPDTQYF.

This clone was seen once. This rearrangement joins TRBV5-1 to TRBJ1-4; D not certain. The V end was cut by 5 bases, the J end by 3 bases, with 14 bases between. Germline V CDR1 and CDR2: SGHRS, YFSETQ. The CDR3 is 15 amino acids. The CDR3 nucleotides are TGCGCCAGCAGTAGGGAGAATGAAGCTAATGAAAAACTGTTTTTT. As protein: CASSRENEANEKLFF.

The rearrangement links TRBV13 to TRBJ2-3, with TRBD2 matching 10 bases. The CDR3 has 17 residues. Germline CDR1 PRHDT, CDR2 FYEKMQ (reference sequence). J was trimmed by 2 bases and V by 1 base; bases with no gene match: 6. CDR3 in DNA: TGTGCCAGCAGCTTAGCCCGGACTAGCGGATACACAGATACGCAGTATTTT. Translated, it gives CASSLARTSGYTDTQYF.

This chain joins TRBV7-2 and TRBJ2-3; D assignment may be TRBD1 or TRBD2 (9 bases each). V gave up 2 bases and J gave up 3 bases, with 18 bases separating them. The CDR3 length is 17 residues. Germline loops: CDR1 SGHTA, CDR2 FQGNSA. CDR3 sequence reads: CASSLRPSGTGTDTQYF. For the CDR3, the DNA is TGTGCCAGCAGCTTAAGGCCTAGCGGGACAGGGACAGATACGCAGTATTTT.

This CDR3 reads CAIRGAGSNTGELFF. The CDR3 nucleotides read TGTGCCATCAGGGGAGCGGGTTCGAACACCGGGGAGCTGTTTTTT. The chain uses TRBV10-3 and TRBJ2-2; D might be TRBD2 (6 bases). CDR1 and CDR2 (germline): ENHRY, SYGVKD. Trimming pared 6 bases from V and 0 bases from J, leaving 11 bases between. This CDR3 is built from 15 residues.

The J gene is TRBJ2-1, the V gene TRBV10-1; D is perhaps TRBD2 (5 bases). The CDR3 loop spans 12 amino acids. Germline lookup yields CDR1 WNHNN and CDR2 SYGVQD (reference sequence). Trimming stripped 3 bases from V and 6 bases from J, with 6 bases between. In DNA, the CDR3 is TGCGCCAGCAGTGACGCGGGCAATGAGCAGTTCTTC. Translating it yields CASSDAGNEQFF.

The rearrangement uses TRBV5-4 and TRBJ2-1; 7 positions agree with TRBD1. CDR1 is SGHNT, CDR2 YYREEE, per germline (reference sequence). The CDR3 is made up of 15 amino acids. The V segment lost 4 bases and the J segment 4 bases; nucleotides outside the gene matches: 8. The CDR3 is CASSLHRGGYNEQFF. DNA for the CDR3: TGTGCCAGCAGCCTTCACAGGGGTGGGTACAATGAGCAGTTCTTC.

The gene calls are TRBV7-9 and TRBJ2-7, with 9 nucleotides matching TRBD2. This CDR3 spans 15 amino acids. With V trimmed by 1 base and J by 5 bases, 6 bases remained unmatched. From germline, CDR1 is SEHNR and CDR2 FQNEAQ (reference sequence). The CDR3 DNA follows: TGTGCCAGCAGCTTAGTGGCTAGCGGGGCCCACGAGCAGTACTTC. This codes for CASSLVASGAHEQYF.

The rearrangement joins TRBV19 to TRBJ1-2; 8 nucleotides align to TRBD1. V shed 7 bases, J shed 2 bases, and the junction held 6 bases outside the gene matches. This CDR3 spans 14 amino acids. Germline CDR1 and CDR2: LNHDA and SQIVND (reference sequence). The CDR3 DNA reads TGTGCCAGTAATTTTAGACAGGGGAACTATGGCTACACCTTC. It codes for CASNFRQGNYGYTF.

In its sample, this clone was seen once. The chain links TRBV11-2 to TRBJ1-1, with D perhaps TRBD1 (5 bases). With 4 bases removed from V and 3 bases from J, the gap between germline ends came to 18 bases. Germline values: CDR1 SGHAT, CDR2 FQNNGV. The CDR3 extends over 16 amino acids. The CDR3 loop is CASSSIRGRLDTEAFF. For the CDR3, the DNA is TGTGCCAGCAGCTCCATAAGGGGTAGGTTGGACACTGAAGCTTTCTTT. Based on the CDR3 plus reference TRBV11-2 and TRBJ1-1, the full variable domain is EAGVAQSPRYKIIEKRQSVAFWCNPISGHATLYWYQQILGQGPKLLIQFQNNGVVDDSQLPKDRFSAERLKGVDSTLKIQPAKLEDSAVYLCASSSIRGRLDTEAFFGQGTRLTVV.

The rearrangement uses TRBV4-1 and TRBJ2-7; no definite D call. Trimming cost V 0 bases and J 4 bases, with 13 bases left between them. The CDR3 contains 15 residues. Germline-derived CDR1 and CDR2 are MGHRA and YSYEKL. The CDR3 here is CASSQDAGRYYEQYF. The DNA of the CDR3 is TGCGCCAGCAGCCAAGACGCCGGGCGGTATTACGAGCAGTACTTC.